What follows are 23 T cell receptor beta chains derived from one specimen sequenced in a study of CD8+CD57+ T cells in acquired aplastic anemia. The use of genomic DNA as template underpinned the TCR beta VDJ and CDR3 profiling. TCRdb re-derived calls from the reads in MiXCR, one entry per CDR3 protein. Here the sample spans some 290,000 distinct CDR3 sequences, roughly half being singletons. Input material: sorted CD4+, CD8+, or CD8+CD57+ T cells (not recorded which) from PBMCs. These receptors were collected from a human donor with severe aplastic anemia or a healthy control (not recorded which).

This clonotype showed up just a few times. V and J are TRBV28 and TRBJ1-2; 10 nucleotides agree with TRBD1. This CDR3 has 15 residues. With 6 bases clipped from V and 4 bases from J, the junction kept 8 bases outside the gene matches. Germline CDR1 reads MDHEN; CDR2 reads SYDVKM. Here the CDR3 DNA reads TGTGCCAGCAGCCCGGGACAGGGGTCGTTCTATGGCTACACCTTC. Protein sequence: CASSPGQGSFYGYTF.

This clonotype was observed at least ten times. This rearrangement joins TRBV10-3 to TRBJ1-5; D gene uncertain. From germline, CDR1 is ENHRY and CDR2 SYGVKD. The germline V and J ends were trimmed by 2 bases and 6 bases, with 8 bases remaining between them. The CDR3 totals 13 residues. DNA of the CDR3: TGTGCCATCAGTGAGGATAGGATTCAGCCCCAGCATTTT. This codes for CAISEDRIQPQHF.

Regarding this clonotype: The CDR3 does not end in the conserved phenylalanine or tryptophan, so this is likely a read error. Because the CDR3's place on the DNA is in doubt, the DNA is left out and the CDR3 is given as listed by TCRdb. This chain joins TRBV10-3 and TRBJ2-5. CDR1 is ENHRY and CDR2 is SYGVKD in the germline V gene. The CDR3 has 15 amino acids, counting both end residues. The CDR3 sequence: CAISESGLGTKRPSC.

The V gene is TRBV10-3, the J gene TRBJ1-1; TRBD1 matches at 7 bases. This CDR3 contains 13 residues. Germline trimming cut 11 bases from V and 9 bases from J; bases unmatched to any gene: 15. CDR1 ENHRY and CDR2 SYGVKD come from the germline V gene. CDR3 nucleotides: TGTGCCGGAGCGGGGGGCGAGGGGGCAAAAGCTTTCTTT. The encoded protein is CAGAGGEGAKAFF.

This chain links TRBV7-9 with TRBJ2-2, with no clear D. The V gene's germline CDR1 is SEHNR and CDR2 FQNEAQ (reference sequence). V was cut by 2 bases and J by 4 bases, with 5 bases left in between. CDR3 length equals 13 residues. The CDR3, as DNA: TGTGCCAGCAGCTTACTCGTCACCGGGGAGCTGTTTTTT. Residues: CASSLLVTGELFF.

This clonotype was seen repeatedly, ten times or more. This chain connects TRBV20-1 to TRBJ1-1; D possibly corresponds to TRBD1 (5 bases). Germline V lookup: CDR1 DFQATT, CDR2 SNEGSKA (reference sequence). This CDR3 has 15 residues. V gave up 0 bases and J gave up 5 bases, with 16 bases separating them. The CDR3 loop reads CSARDIRGRRTEAFF. The CDR3 DNA is TGCAGTGCTAGAGATATAAGGGGCCGTCGGACTGAAGCTTTCTTT.

This chain links TRBV2 with TRBJ1-6, with D unresolved. The germline V gene has CDR1 SNHLY and CDR2 FYNNEI. The CDR3 loop spans 13 amino acids. The V and J ends lost 7 bases and 5 bases respectively, with 9 bases between them. CDR3 DNA: TGTGCCAGCAAAACTCGGAATAATTCACCCCTCCACTTT. Its protein product is CASKTRNNSPLHF.

This sequence joins TRBV5-1 and TRBJ2-2, with D possibly being TRBD2 (7 bases). Germline V gene lookup returns CDR1 SGHRS and CDR2 YFSETQ. V was trimmed by 1 base and J by 7 bases, leaving 20 bases between them. The CDR3 spans 17 residues. CDR3 DNA: TGCGCCAGCAGCTTGTCAGAGTACGGGGGGCTAATCGGGGAGCTGTTTTTT. Translation gives CASSLSEYGGLIGELFF.

As regards this clonotype: Germline and junction disagree at one end, which may indicate a read error. The CDR3 reads CSAIDGEGSYELYF. Here the CDR3 DNA reads TGCAGTGCAATTGACGGGGAGGGCTCCTACGAGCTGTACTTC. This chain joins TRBV20-1 and TRBJ2-7, with TRBD2 identical over 7 bases. This CDR3 contains 14 residues. CDR1 DFQATT and CDR2 SNEGSKA come from the germline V gene (reference sequence).

The rearrangement links TRBV6-4 to TRBJ2-3; D gene uncertain. V gave up 4 bases and J gave up 2 bases, with 7 bases separating them. Per the germline V gene, CDR1 is MRHNA and CDR2 is SNTAGT. The CDR3 is 13 residues long. CDR3 amino acids: CASSVEFTDTQYF. CDR3 sequence (DNA): TGTGCCAGCAGTGTCGAGTTCACAGATACGCAGTATTTT.

This chain connects TRBV15 to TRBJ2-7; 11 bases map to TRBD2. CDR3 size: 20 residues. Germline loops: CDR1 LNHNV, CDR2 YYDKDF (reference sequence). J was trimmed by 2 bases and V by 6 bases; bases with no gene match: 21. The CDR3 here is CATSSQGTSGGTGDPYEQYF. DNA for the CDR3: TGTGCCACCAGTTCTCAAGGTACTAGCGGGGGAACCGGAGACCCCTACGAGCAGTACTTC.

This clonotype has just one count. This sequence joins TRBV25-1 and TRBJ1-6; 9 bases are shared with TRBD1. The V segment lost 5 bases and the J segment 8 bases; nucleotides outside the gene matches: 4. In germline, CDR1 is MGHDK, CDR2 SYGVNS. The CDR3 contains 14 residues. CDR3 sequence reads: CASSPTGGHSPLHF. DNA for the CDR3: TGTGCCAGCAGTCCGACAGGGGGTCATTCACCCCTCCACTTT.

The chain employs TRBV12-3 or TRBV12-4 and TRBJ2-1, with D maybe TRBD2 (6 bases). This CDR3 has 13 amino acids. Trimming left V 5 bases short and J 8 bases short, with 13 bases between. CDR3 nucleotides: TGTGCCAGCAGTCCCTCTGAGCGGGATGAGCAGTTCTTC. It translates to CASSPSERDEQFF.

The chain has TRBV7-6 and TRBJ2-5; 11 bases agree with TRBD2. The CDR3 loop spans 17 amino acids. Germline V gene sequence: CDR1 SGHVS, CDR2 FNYEAQ. J was trimmed by 1 base and V by 0 bases; bases with no gene match: 4. CDR3 residues: CASSLAPLAGGQETQYF. The CDR3, as DNA: TGTGCCAGCAGCTTAGCGCCCCTAGCGGGAGGCCAAGAGACCCAGTACTTC.

This clonotype showed up many times. The chain uses TRBV5-8 and TRBJ2-7; D is undetermined. Germline lookup yields CDR1 SGHTS and CDR2 YDEGEE. This CDR3 comprises 14 residues. The ends were cut back, 3 bases at V and 0 bases at J, with 10 bases in the middle. CDR3 region: CASSSPRDSYEQYF. The CDR3 bases are TGTGCCAGCAGCTCCCCTAGGGACTCCTACGAGCAGTACTTC. The variable domain in full, with the rest retrieved from reference TRBV5-8 and TRBJ2-7, is EAGVTQSPTHLIKTRGQQATLRCSPISGHTSVYWYQQALGLGLQFLLWYDEGEERNRGNFPPRFSGRQFPNYSSELNVNALELEDSALYLCASSSPRDSYEQYFGPGTRLTVT.

The chain links TRBV9 to TRBJ2-7, with 8 nucleotides matching TRBD2. Germline V gene lookup returns CDR1 SGDLS and CDR2 YYNGEE. Trimming took 3 bases from V and 4 from J; bases not matched to a gene: 3. This CDR3 has 13 amino acids. The CDR3 is CASSGGGLYEQYF. The CDR3 DNA is TGTGCCAGCAGCGGCGGGGGGCTATACGAGCAGTACTTC.

The sample holds many counts of this clonotype. V usage is TRBV9 and J usage is TRBJ1-6; D is unclear. Germline CDR1 and CDR2: SGDLS and YYNGEE. CDR3 length: 14 residues. The V end lost 2 bases, the J end lost 7 bases, and 10 bases lay between the germline ends. The CDR3 region has the DNA TGTGCCAGCAGCGTGAAAGGGATGAATTCACCCCTCCACTTT. Protein sequence: CASSVKGMNSPLHF.

V and J are TRBV19 and TRBJ2-7, with D possibly called TRBD1 or TRBD2 (5 bases each). Germline V gene sequence: CDR1 LNHDA, CDR2 SQIVND (reference sequence). Trimming took 4 bases from V and 0 from J, leaving 13 bases between them. The CDR3 totals 15 residues. CDR3: CASSRGTASSYEQYF. CDR3 bases: TGTGCCAGTAGTAGAGGGACGGCGAGCTCCTACGAGCAGTACTTC. The full variable domain, its missing parts supplied by reference TRBV19 and TRBJ2-7, is DGGITQSPKYLFRKEGQNVTLSCEQNLNHDAMYWYRQDPGQGLRLIYYSQIVNDFQKGDIAEGYSVSREKKESFPLTVTSAQKNPTAFYLCASSRGTASSYEQYFGPGTRLTVT.

This clonotype was counted a single time. This rearrangement joins TRBV24-1 to TRBJ2-2, with D tentatively TRBD1 (6 bases). This CDR3 is 14 amino acids long. Germline V CDR1 and CDR2: KGHDR, SFDVKD. V was trimmed by 7 bases and J by 6 bases, leaving 14 bases between them. The CDR3 here is CATSSRTASGELFF. In nucleotides, the CDR3 is TGTGCCACCAGCAGCCGGACAGCCTCCGGGGAGCTGTTTTTT.

The genes are TRBV20-1 and TRBJ2-7; 12 bases line up with TRBD2. The V gene's germline CDR1 is DFQATT and CDR2 SNEGSKA (reference sequence). J gave up 7 bases and V 1 base, and 2 bases lay outside the gene matches. The CDR3 spans 13 residues. The CDR3 region is CSARGGTSGEQYF. CDR3 in DNA: TGCAGTGCTAGAGGGGGGACTAGCGGGGAGCAGTACTTC.

This chain connects TRBV11-1 to TRBJ2-1, with no clear D. The CDR3 contains 14 residues. Trimming pared 5 bases from V and 5 bases from J, leaving 13 bases between. The germline gives CDR1 SGHAT, CDR2 FQDESV (reference sequence). The CDR3 nucleotides are TGTGCCAGCAGCCAGGAACGGAGAAACAATGAGCAGTTCTTC. Translation gives CASSQERRNNEQFF.

The CDR3 protein is CASSFLDREALQYF. DNA for the CDR3: TGTGCCAGCAGCTTTCTGGACAGGGAGGCGCTTCAGTACTTC. The chain combines TRBV7-9 with TRBJ2-7; TRBD1 aligns across 8 bases. The V segment lost 3 bases and the J segment 10 bases; nucleotides outside the gene matches: 11. The germline V gene encodes CDR1 SEHNR and CDR2 FQNEAQ (reference sequence). The CDR3 is made up of 14 amino acids. Looking up the rest from reference TRBV7-9 and TRBJ2-7 gives the full variable domain: DTGVSQNPRHKITKRGQNVTFRCDPISEHNRLYWYRQTLGQGPEFLTYFQNEAQLEKSRLLSDRFSAERPKGSFSTLEIQRTEQGDSAMYLCASSFLDREALQYFGPGTRLTVT.

This clonotype was detected many times. The V call is TRBV7-3, the J call TRBJ1-1, with D tentatively TRBD1 (5 bases). V gave up 5 bases and J gave up 1 base, with 8 bases separating them. Germline values: CDR1 SGHTA, CDR2 FQGTGA. The length of the CDR3 is 13 residues. Here the CDR3 DNA reads TGTGCCAGCAGCAAAGGACAGAACACTGAAGCTTTCTTT. Protein product: CASSKGQNTEAFF.